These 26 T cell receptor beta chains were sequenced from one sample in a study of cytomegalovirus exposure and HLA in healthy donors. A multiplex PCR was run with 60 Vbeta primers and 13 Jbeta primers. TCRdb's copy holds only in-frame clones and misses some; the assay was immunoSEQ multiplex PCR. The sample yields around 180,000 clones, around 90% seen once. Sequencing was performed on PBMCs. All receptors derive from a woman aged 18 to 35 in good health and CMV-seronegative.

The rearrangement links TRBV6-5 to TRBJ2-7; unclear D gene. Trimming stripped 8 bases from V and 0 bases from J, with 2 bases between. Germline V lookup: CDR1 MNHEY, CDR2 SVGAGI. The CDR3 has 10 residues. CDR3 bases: TGTGCCAGCCGCTCCTACGAGCAGTACTTC. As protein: CASRSYEQYF.

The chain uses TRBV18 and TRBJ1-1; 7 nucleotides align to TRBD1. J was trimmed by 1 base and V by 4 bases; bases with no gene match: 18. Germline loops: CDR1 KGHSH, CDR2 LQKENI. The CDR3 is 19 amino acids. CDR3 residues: CASSQDREGWGVKNTEAFF. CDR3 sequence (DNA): TGTGCCAGCTCACAAGACAGGGAAGGTTGGGGAGTGAAGAACACTGAAGCTTTCTTT.

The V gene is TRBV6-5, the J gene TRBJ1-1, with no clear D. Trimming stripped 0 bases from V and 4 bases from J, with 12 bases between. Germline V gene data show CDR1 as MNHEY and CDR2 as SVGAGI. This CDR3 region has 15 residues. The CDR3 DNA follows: TGTGCCAGCAGTTACTCGACCCAGGCGGGCACTGAAGCTTTCTTT. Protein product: CASSYSTQAGTEAFF.

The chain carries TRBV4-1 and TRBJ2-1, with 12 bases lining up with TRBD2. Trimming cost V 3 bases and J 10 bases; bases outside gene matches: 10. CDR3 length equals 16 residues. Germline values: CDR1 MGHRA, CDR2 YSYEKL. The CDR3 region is CASSHRLAGATGEQFF. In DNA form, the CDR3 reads TGCGCCAGCAGCCACCGACTAGCGGGGGCCACTGGGGAGCAGTTCTTC.

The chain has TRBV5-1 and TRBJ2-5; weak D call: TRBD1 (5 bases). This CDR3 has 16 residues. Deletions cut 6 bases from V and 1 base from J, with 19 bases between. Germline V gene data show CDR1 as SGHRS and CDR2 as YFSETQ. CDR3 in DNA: TGCGCCAGCACCCCAAGGGCAGGGTATCCCCAAGAGACCCAGTACTTC. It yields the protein CASTPRAGYPQETQYF. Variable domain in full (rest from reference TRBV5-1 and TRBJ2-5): KAGVTQTPRYLIKTRGQQVTLSCSPISGHRSVSWYQQTPGQGLQFLFEYFSETQRNKGNFPGRFSGRQFSNSRSEMNVSTLELGDSALYLCASTPRAGYPQETQYFGPGTRLLVL.

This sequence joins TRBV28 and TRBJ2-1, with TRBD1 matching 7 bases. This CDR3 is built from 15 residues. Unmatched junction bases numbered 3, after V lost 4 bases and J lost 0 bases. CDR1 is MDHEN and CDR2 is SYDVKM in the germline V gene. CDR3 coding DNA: TGTGCCAGCAGTTCTGGACAGGTCTCCTACAATGAGCAGTTCTTC. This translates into CASSSGQVSYNEQFF.

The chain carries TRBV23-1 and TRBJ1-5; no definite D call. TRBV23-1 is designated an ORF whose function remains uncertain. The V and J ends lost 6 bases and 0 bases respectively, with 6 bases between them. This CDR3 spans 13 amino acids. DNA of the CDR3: TGCGCCAGCAGGCCTAATAGCAATCAGCCCCAGCATTTT. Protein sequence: CASRPNSNQPQHF.

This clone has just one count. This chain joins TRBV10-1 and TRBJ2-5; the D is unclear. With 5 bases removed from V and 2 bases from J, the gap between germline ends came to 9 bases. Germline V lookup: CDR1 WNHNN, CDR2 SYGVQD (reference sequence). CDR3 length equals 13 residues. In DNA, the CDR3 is TGCGCCAGCAGTCCCGACACACAAGAGACCCAGTACTTC. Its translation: CASSPDTQETQYF.

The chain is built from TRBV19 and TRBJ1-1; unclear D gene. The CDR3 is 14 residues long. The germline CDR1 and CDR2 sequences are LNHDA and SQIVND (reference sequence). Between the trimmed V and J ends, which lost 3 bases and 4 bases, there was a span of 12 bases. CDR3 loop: CASSIGGRATEAFF. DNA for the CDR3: TGTGCCAGTAGTATCGGTGGGCGGGCCACTGAAGCTTTCTTT.

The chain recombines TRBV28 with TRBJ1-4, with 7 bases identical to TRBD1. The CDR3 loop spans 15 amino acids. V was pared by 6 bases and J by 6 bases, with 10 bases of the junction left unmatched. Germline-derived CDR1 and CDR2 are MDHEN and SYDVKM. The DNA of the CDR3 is TGTGCCAGCAGGTGGGACAGTGGGATAGATGAAAAACTGTTTTTT. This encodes CASRWDSGIDEKLFF.

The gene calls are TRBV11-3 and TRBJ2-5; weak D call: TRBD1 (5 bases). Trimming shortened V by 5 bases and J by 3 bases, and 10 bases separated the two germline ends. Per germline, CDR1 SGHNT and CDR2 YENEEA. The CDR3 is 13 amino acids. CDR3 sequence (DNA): TGTGCCAGCAGCCCCGGACAAGAAGAGACCCAGTACTTC. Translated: CASSPGQEETQYF. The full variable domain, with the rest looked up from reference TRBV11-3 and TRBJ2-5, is EAGVVQSPRYKIIEKKQPVAFWCNPISGHNTLYWYLQNLGQGPELLIRYENEEAVDDSQLPKDRFSAERLKGVDSTLKIQPAELGDSAVYLCASSPGQEETQYFGPGTRLLVL.

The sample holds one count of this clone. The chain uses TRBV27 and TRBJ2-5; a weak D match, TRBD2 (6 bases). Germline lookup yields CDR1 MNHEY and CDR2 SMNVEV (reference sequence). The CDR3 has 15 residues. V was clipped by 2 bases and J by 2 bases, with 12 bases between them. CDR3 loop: CASSLLSGQQETQYF. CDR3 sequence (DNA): TGTGCCAGCAGTTTACTGAGCGGGCAGCAAGAGACCCAGTACTTC.

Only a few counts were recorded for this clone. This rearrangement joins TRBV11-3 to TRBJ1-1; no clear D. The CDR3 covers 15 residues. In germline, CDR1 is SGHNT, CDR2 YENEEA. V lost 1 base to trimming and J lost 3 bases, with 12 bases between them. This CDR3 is CASSLVAGEDTEAFF. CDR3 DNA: TGTGCCAGCAGCTTAGTCGCGGGCGAGGACACTGAAGCTTTCTTT.

The CDR3 is CASAATGSNQPQHF. CDR3 sequence (DNA): TGTGCCAGCGCCGCGACAGGGAGCAATCAGCCCCAGCATTTT. V usage is TRBV2 and J usage is TRBJ1-5, with TRBD1 matching 7 bases. With V trimmed by 8 bases and J by 1 base, 5 bases remained unmatched. CDR1 and CDR2 (germline): SNHLY, FYNNEI. This CDR3 has 14 amino acids.

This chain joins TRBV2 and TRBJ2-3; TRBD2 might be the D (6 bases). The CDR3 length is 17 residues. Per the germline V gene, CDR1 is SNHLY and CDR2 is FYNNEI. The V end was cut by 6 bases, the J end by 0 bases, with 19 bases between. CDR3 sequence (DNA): TGTGCCAGCAGCACCTCTTATAGCGGTCCTAGCACAGATACGCAGTATTTT. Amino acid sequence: CASSTSYSGPSTDTQYF.

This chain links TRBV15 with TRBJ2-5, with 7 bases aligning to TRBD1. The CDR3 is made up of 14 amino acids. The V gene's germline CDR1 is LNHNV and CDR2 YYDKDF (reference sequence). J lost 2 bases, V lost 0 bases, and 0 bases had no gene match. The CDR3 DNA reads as TGTGCCACCAGCAGAGACAGGGGGCAAGAGACCCAGTACTTC. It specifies CATSRDRGQETQYF.

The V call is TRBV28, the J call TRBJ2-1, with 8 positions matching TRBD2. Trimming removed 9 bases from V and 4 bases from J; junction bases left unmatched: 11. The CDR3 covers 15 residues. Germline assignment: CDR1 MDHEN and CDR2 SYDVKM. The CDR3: CARSNGGAGYNEQFF. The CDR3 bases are TGTGCCAGAAGTAACGGGGGGGCGGGATACAATGAGCAGTTCTTC.

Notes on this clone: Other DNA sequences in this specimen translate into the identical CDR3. Written as DNA, the CDR3 is TGTGCCAGCTCACCGAACAGGGACACTGAAGCTTTCTTT. Translated, it gives CASSPNRDTEAFF. This chain uses TRBV18 with TRBJ1-1, with D perhaps TRBD1 (6 bases). There are 13 residues in the CDR3. Germline values: CDR1 KGHSH, CDR2 LQKENI. Trimming stripped 3 bases from V and 3 bases from J, with 8 bases between.

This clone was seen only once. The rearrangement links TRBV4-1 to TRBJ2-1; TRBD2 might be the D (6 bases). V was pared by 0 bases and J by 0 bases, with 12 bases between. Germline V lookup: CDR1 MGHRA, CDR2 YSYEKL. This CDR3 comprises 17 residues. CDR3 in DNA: TGCGCCAGCAGCCAAGATTTGGCGGGACTCTCCTACAATGAGCAGTTCTTC. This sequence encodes CASSQDLAGLSYNEQFF.

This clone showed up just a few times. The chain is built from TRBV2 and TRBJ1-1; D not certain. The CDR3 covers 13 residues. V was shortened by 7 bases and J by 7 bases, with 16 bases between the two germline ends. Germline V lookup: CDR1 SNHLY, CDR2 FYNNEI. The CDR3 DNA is TGTGCCAGCACCCCGAAGGAGGTGAGTGAAGCTTTCTTT. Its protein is CASTPKEVSEAFF.

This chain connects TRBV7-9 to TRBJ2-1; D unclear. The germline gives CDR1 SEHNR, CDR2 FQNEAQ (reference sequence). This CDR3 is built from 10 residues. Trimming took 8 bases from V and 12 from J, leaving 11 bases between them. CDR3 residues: CASSENGQFF. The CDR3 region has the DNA TGTGCCAGCTCGGAGAACGGGCAGTTCTTC.

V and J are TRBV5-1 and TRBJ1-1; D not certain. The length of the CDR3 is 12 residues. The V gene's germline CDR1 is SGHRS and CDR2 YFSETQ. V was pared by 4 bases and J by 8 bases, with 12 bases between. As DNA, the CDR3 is TGCGCCAGCAGCGAGGGCCGCGGGGAAGCTTTCTTT. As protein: CASSEGRGEAFF.

CDR3 region: CAWTMGLSSGDTQYF. The CDR3, as DNA: TGTGCCTGGACCATGGGGCTGTCTTCGGGAGATACGCAGTATTTT. The chain uses TRBV30 and TRBJ2-3, with a tentative D call TRBD1 (5 bases). The germline V gene has CDR1 GTSNPN and CDR2 SVGIG (reference sequence). The CDR3 runs 15 residues. V lost 4 bases and J 5 bases, leaving 19 bases between the germline ends. Complete variable domain (other parts from reference TRBV30 and TRBJ2-3): SQTIHQWPATLVQPVGSPLSLECTVEGTSNPNLYWYRQAAGRGLQLLFYSVGIGQISSEVPQNLSASRPQDRQFILSSKKLLLSDSGFYLCAWTMGLSSGDTQYFGPGTRLTVL.

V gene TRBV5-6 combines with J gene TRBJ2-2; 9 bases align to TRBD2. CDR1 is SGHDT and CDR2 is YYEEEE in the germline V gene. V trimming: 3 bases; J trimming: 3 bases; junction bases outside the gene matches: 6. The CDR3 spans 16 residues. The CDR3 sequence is CASSYSAGGYTGELFF. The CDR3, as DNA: TGTGCCAGCAGCTACTCGGCGGGAGGGTACACCGGGGAGCTGTTTTTT.

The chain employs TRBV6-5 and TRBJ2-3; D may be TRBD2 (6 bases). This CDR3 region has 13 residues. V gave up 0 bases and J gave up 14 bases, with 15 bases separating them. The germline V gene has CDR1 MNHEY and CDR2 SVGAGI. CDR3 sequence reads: CASSYSMGGGTYF. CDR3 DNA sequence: TGTGCCAGCAGTTACTCGATGGGAGGAGGGACGTATTTT.

The CDR3 region has the DNA TGTGCCAGCAGCCCCAGGGACTTCTCCTACGAGCAGTACTTC. It codes for CASSPRDFSYEQYF. V gene TRBV7-2 combines with J gene TRBJ2-7; weak D call: TRBD2 (6 bases). The CDR3 consists of 14 residues. Germline CDR1 SGHTA, CDR2 FQGNSA. Trimming stripped 5 bases from V and 0 bases from J, with 11 bases between. Full variable domain (outside the CDR3, taken from reference TRBV7-2 and TRBJ2-7): GAGVSQSPSNKVTEKGKDVELRCDPISGHTALYWYRQSLGQGLEFLIYFQGNSAPDKSGLPSDRFSAERTGGSVSTLTIQRTQQEDSAVYLCASSPRDFSYEQYFGPGTRLTVT.